The following is a TCR beta chain sequence with its context. These data originate in a study of CD8 T cells in Susac syndrome. This CDR3 region has 13 residues. Germline lookup yields CDR1 MNHEY and CDR2 SVGEGT. V lost 8 bases and J lost 6, with 13 bases in between. Random hexamers served to reverse transcribe roughly 0.5 to 1 ug RNA. The authors amplified TCR beta CDR3 across 54 Vbeta and 13 Jbeta using immunoSEQ multiplex PCR. Each CDR3 protein is one row after TCRdb ran MiXCR on the immunoSEQ multiplex PCR reads. The data show about 300,000 distinct CDR3 sequences, 75% to 90% seen once. CD8+ and CD4+ T cells from blood underwent TCR beta sequencing. While CD8+ and CD4+ T cells were isolated negatively, TEMRA cells were enriched by FACS.

The sequenced sample was CD8+ T cells from PBMCs. This receptor was identified in a human donor with multiple sclerosis. V usage is TRBV6-2 or TRBV6-3 and J usage is TRBJ2-2; D unclear. The DNA of the CDR3 is TGTGCCAGCTCATTAAGGGAAGCCGGGGAGCTGTTTTTT. Amino acid sequence: CASSLREAGELFF.